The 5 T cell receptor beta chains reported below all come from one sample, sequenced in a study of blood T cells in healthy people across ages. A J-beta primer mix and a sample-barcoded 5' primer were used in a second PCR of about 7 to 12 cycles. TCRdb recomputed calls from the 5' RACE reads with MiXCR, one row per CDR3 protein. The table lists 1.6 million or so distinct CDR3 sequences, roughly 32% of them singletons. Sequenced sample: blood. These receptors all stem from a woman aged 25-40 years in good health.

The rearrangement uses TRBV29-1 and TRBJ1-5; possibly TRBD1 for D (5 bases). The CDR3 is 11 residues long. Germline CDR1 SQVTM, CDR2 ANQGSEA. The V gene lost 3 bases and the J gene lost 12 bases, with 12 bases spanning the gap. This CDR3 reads CSVDSGRDQHF. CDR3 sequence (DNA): TGCAGCGTTGATTCGGGCAGGGACCAGCATTTT.

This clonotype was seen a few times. As DNA, the CDR3 is TGTGCCAGCAGACAGCCTCCGGGCGAGCAGTACTTC. Protein: CASRQPPGEQYF. The J gene is TRBJ2-5, the V gene TRBV6-5; the D is unclear. Matching the DNA end better, TRBJ2-7 makes the J call doubtful. CDR1 is MNHEY and CDR2 is SVGAGI in the germline V gene. The CDR3 spans 12 residues.

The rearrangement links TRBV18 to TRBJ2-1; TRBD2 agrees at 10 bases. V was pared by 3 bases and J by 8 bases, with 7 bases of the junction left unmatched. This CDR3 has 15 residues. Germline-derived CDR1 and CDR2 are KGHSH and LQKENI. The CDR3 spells CASSPKREGFHEQFF. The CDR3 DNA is TGTGCCAGCTCACCGAAGCGGGAGGGCTTCCATGAGCAGTTCTTC.

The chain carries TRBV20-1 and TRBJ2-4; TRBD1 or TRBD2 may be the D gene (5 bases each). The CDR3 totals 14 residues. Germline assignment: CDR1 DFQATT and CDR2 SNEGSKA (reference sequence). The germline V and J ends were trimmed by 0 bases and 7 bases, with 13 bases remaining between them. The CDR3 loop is CSAREAGDENIQYF. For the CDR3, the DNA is TGCAGTGCTAGAGAGGCCGGGGACGAGAACATTCAGTACTTC.

CDR3 loop: CASSQDLRATQYF. The CDR3 DNA sequence: TGTGCCAGCAGCCAAGATCTCCGGGCTACGCAGTATTTT. The V and J genes are TRBV14 and TRBJ2-3; D is unclear. V lost 0 bases and J lost 8, with 9 bases in between. Germline CDR1 is SGHDN and CDR2 is FVKESK. The CDR3 runs to 13 residues.